A single sample gave rise to the 5 T cell receptor beta chains below, sequenced in a study of blood T cells in healthy people across ages (dated by TCRdb to between 2015 and 2016). Libraries were built with 5' RACE. Sequenced using an Illumina HiSeq 2500. A second PCR of roughly 7 to 11 cycles was performed with a sample-barcoded 5' primer and a J-beta primer mix. The public reads were reprocessed in TCRdb via fastp at Q25 and MiXCR, keeping in-frame beta chains. Each CDR3 protein gets just one entry, which takes the most common genes and DNA from the rows behind it. Within this sample are about 1.4 million distinct CDR3 sequences, with roughly 60% of them counted one time only. The biggest ten clones account for about 6.7% of the sample. The sample consisted of blood. Source of these receptors: a man in his late teens or twenties in good health.

The rearrangement joins TRBV29-1 to TRBJ2-1, with TRBD2 identical over 11 bases. Per germline, CDR1 SQVTM and CDR2 ANQGSEA. This CDR3 has 16 amino acids. The junction had 14 bases not matched to a gene; V was cut back by 6 bases and J by 7 bases. CDR3 region: CSVRSVAGGFFNEQFF. The CDR3 DNA sequence: TGCAGCGTGCGATCGGTAGCGGGAGGGTTTTTTAATGAGCAGTTCTTC.

CDR3 in amino acids: CASSQEGVSGQYF. The DNA of the CDR3 is TGCGCCAGCAGCCAAGAAGGGGTATCGGGGCAGTACTTC. V usage is TRBV4-3 and J usage is TRBJ2-5; D possibly matches TRBD1 or TRBD2 (5 bases each). CDR3 length: 13 amino acids. Trimming shortened V by 0 bases and J by 11 bases, and 13 bases separated the two germline ends. Germline CDR1 is LGHNA and CDR2 is YSLEER.

The chain joins TRBV3-1 to TRBJ2-1, with D unclear. Germline lookup yields CDR1 LGHDT and CDR2 YNNKEL (reference sequence). Trimming stripped 0 bases from V and 5 bases from J, with 14 bases between. The CDR3 spans 16 residues. For the CDR3, the DNA is TGTGCCAGCAGCCAAGAGACCCGGCGAGTCCACAATGAGCAGTTCTTC. As protein: CASSQETRRVHNEQFF.

This clonotype was detected a few times. The rearrangement links TRBV27 to TRBJ2-1; D unclear. The CDR3 totals 11 residues. The V end was cut by 8 bases, the J end by 6 bases, with 8 bases between. Germline loops: CDR1 MNHEY, CDR2 SMNVEV (reference sequence). The CDR3 bases are TGTGCCAGCGGGATTACCAATGAGCAGTTCTTC. Protein sequence: CASGITNEQFF.

V is TRBV12-3 or TRBV12-4 and J is TRBJ2-1; the match to TRBD2 covers 9 bases. CDR3 length equals 16 residues. V shed 6 bases, J shed 0 bases, and the junction held 6 bases outside the gene matches. As DNA, the CDR3 is TGTGCCAGCAGGCCGAGCGGGGGGTCCTCCTACAATGAGCAGTTCTTC. This encodes CASRPSGGSSYNEQFF.